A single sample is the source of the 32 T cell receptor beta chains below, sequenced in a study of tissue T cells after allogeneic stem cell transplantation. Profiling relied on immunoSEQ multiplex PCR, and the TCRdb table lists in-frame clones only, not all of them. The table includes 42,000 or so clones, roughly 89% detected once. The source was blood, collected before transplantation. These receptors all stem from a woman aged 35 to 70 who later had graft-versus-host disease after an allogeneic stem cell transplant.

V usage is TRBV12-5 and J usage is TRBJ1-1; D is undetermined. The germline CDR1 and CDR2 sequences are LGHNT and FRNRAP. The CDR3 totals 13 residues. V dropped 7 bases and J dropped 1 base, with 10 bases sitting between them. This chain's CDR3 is CASAQRENTEAFF. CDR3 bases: TGTGCTAGTGCCCAAAGGGAGAACACTGAAGCTTTCTTT.

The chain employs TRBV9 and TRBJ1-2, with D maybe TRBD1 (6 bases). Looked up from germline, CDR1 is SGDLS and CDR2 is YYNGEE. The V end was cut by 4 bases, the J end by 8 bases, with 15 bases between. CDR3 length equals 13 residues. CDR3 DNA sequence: TGTGCCAGCAGCCTAACAGGGTTTTACGGCTACACCTTC. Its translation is CASSLTGFYGYTF. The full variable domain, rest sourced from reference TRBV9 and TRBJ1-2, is DSGVTQTPKHLITATGQRVTLRCSPRSGDLSVYWYQQSLDQGLQFLIQYYNGEERAKGNILERFSAQQFPDLHSELNLSSLELGDSALYFCASSLTGFYGYTFGSGTRLTVV.

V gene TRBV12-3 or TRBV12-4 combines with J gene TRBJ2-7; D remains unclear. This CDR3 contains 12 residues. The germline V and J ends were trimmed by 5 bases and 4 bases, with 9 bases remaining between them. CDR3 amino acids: CASSPSLYEQYF. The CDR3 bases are TGTGCCAGCAGTCCATCTTTGTACGAGCAGTACTTC.

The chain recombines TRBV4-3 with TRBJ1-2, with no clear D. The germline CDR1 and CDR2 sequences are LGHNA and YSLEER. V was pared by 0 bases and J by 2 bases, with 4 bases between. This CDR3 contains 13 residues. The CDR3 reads CASSQEGNYGYTF. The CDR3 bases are TGCGCCAGCAGCCAAGAGGGGAACTATGGCTACACCTTC.

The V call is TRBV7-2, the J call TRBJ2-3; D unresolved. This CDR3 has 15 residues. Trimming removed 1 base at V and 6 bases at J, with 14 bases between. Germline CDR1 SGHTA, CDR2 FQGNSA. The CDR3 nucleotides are TGTGCCAGCAGCTTAGGTGGTGGGGATACGGATACGCAGTATTTT. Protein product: CASSLGGGDTDTQYF. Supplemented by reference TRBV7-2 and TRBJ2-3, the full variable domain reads GAGVSQSPSNKVTEKGKDVELRCDPISGHTALYWYRQSLGQGLEFLIYFQGNSAPDKSGLPSDRFSAERTGGSVSTLTIQRTQQEDSAVYLCASSLGGGDTDTQYFGPGTRLTVL.

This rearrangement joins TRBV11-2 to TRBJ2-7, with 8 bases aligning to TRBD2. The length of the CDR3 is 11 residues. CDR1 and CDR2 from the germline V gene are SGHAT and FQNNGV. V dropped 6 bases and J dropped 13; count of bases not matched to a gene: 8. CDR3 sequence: CASRRPGLVYF. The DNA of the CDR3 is TGTGCCAGCAGAAGACCGGGACTAGTTTACTTC. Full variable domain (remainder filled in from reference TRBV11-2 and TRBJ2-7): EAGVAQSPRYKIIEKRQSVAFWCNPISGHATLYWYQQILGQGPKLLIQFQNNGVVDDSQLPKDRFSAERLKGVDSTLKIQPAKLEDSAVYLCASRRPGLVYFGPGTRLTVT.

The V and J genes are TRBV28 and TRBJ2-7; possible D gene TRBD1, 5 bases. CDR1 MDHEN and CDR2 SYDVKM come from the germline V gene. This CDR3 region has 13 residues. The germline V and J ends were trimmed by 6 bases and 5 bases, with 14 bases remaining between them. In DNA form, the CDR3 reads TGTGCCAGCAGCGAGAACAGGCGACACGAGCAGTACTTC. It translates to CASSENRRHEQYF.

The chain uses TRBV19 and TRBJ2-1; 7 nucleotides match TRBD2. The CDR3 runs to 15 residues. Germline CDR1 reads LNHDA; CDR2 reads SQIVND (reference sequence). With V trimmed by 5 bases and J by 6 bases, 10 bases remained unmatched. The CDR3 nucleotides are TGTGCCAGTAGTTCTGGCGGGAGATTAGGCAATGAGCAGTTCTTC. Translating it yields CASSSGGRLGNEQFF.

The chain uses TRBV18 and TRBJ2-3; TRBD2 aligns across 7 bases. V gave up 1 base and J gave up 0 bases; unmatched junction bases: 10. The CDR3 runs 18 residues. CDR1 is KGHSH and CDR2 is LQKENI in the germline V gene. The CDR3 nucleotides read TGTGCCAGCTCACCACTCGGCCTACGGGGAGGGAGCACAGATACGCAGTATTTT. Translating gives CASSPLGLRGGSTDTQYF.

In nucleotides, the CDR3 is TGCGCCAGCAGCCCGCGCTGGGACAGGGGGCGATATGGCTACACCTTC. Its protein product is CASSPRWDRGRYGYTF. The chain recombines TRBV5-1 with TRBJ1-2; 12 bases are a match to TRBD1. CDR1 is SGHRS, CDR2 YFSETQ, per germline. This CDR3 comprises 16 residues. The V segment lost 4 bases and the J segment 5 bases; nucleotides outside the gene matches: 9. The full variable domain, with the rest looked up from reference TRBV5-1 and TRBJ1-2, is KAGVTQTPRYLIKTRGQQVTLSCSPISGHRSVSWYQQTPGQGLQFLFEYFSETQRNKGNFPGRFSGRQFSNSRSEMNVSTLELGDSALYLCASSPRWDRGRYGYTFGSGTRLTVV.

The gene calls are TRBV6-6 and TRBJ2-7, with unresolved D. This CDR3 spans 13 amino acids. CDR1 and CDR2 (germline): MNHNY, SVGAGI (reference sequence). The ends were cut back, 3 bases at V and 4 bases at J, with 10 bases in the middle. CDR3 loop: CASSYEQSYEQYF. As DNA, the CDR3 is TGTGCCAGCAGTTATGAACAGTCTTACGAGCAGTACTTC.

The CDR3 bases are TGTGCCAGCAGCACCCGACAGGGGGCGAGTGAAAAACTGTTTTTT. Protein sequence: CASSTRQGASEKLFF. The genes are TRBV7-9 and TRBJ1-4; TRBD1 matches at 10 bases. The CDR3 spans 15 residues. After removal of 5 bases from V and 7 bases from J, the junction contained 7 bases not matched to a gene. CDR1 and CDR2 from the germline V gene are SEHNR and FQNEAQ (reference sequence).

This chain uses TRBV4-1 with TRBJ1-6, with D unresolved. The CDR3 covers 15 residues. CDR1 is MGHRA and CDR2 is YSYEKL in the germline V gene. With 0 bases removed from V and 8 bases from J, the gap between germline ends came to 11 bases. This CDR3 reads CASSQEYRGDSPLHF. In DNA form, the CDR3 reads TGCGCCAGCAGCCAAGAATACCGGGGAGATTCACCCCTCCACTTT.

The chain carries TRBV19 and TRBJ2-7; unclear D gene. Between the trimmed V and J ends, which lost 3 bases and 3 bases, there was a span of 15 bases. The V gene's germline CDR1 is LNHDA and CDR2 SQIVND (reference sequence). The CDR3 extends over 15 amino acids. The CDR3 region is CASSIALSPDYEQYF. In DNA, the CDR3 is TGTGCCAGTAGTATTGCGTTGTCGCCGGACTACGAGCAGTACTTC.

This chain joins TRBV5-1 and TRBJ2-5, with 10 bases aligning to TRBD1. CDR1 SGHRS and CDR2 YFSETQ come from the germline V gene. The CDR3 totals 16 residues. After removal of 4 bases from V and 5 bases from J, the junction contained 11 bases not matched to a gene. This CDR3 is CASSPWDRGYLETQYF. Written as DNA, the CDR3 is TGCGCCAGCAGCCCGTGGGACAGGGGTTACTTGGAGACCCAGTACTTC.

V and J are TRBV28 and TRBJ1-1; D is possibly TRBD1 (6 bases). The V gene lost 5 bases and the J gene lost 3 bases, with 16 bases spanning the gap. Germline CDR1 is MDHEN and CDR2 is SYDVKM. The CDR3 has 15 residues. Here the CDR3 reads CASSGAGEGDTEAFF. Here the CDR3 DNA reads TGTGCCAGCAGTGGGGCAGGGGAGGGTGACACTGAAGCTTTCTTT.

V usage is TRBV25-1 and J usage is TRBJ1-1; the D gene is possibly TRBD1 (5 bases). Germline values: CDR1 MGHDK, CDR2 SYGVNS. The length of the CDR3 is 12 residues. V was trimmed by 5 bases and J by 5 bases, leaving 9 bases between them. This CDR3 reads CASSPGRTEAFF. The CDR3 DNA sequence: TGTGCCAGCAGTCCAGGGCGAACTGAAGCTTTCTTT.

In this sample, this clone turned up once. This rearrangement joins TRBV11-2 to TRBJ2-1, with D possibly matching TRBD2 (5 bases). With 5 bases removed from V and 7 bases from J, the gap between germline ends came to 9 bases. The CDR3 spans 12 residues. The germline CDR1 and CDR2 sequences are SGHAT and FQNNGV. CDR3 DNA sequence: TGTGCCAGCAGCAACGAGGGTAATGAGCAGTTCTTC. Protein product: CASSNEGNEQFF.

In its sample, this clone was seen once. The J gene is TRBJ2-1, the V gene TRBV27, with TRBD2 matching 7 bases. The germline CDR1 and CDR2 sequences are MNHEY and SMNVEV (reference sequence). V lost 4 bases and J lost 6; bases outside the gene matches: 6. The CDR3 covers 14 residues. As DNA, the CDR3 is TGTGCCAGCAGTTGGTCCGCGGGAGCCAATGAGCAGTTCTTC. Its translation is CASSWSAGANEQFF.

The DNA of the CDR3 is TGTGCCATCAGCCTCACAGAACCGGGGAACTATGGCTACACCTTC. Translated: CAISLTEPGNYGYTF. The chain employs TRBV10-3 and TRBJ1-2, with unresolved D. The V end lost 6 bases, the J end lost 2 bases, and 16 bases lay between the germline ends. The CDR3 loop spans 15 amino acids. Germline assignment: CDR1 ENHRY and CDR2 SYGVKD.

The CDR3 protein is CASSFGPRAYEQYF. Written as DNA, the CDR3 is TGCGCCAGCAGCTTTGGGCCCAGGGCCTACGAGCAGTACTTC. This rearrangement joins TRBV5-1 to TRBJ2-7, with a weak D call TRBD1 (5 bases). This CDR3 comprises 14 residues. Germline V gene lookup returns CDR1 SGHRS and CDR2 YFSETQ. Trimming removed 2 bases at V and 2 bases at J, with 11 bases between.

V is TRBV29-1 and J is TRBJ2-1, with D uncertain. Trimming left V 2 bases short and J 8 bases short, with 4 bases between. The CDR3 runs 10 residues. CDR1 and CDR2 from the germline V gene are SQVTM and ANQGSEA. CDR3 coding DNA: TGCAGCGTTGAATCGGATGAGCAGTTCTTC. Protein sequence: CSVESDEQFF.

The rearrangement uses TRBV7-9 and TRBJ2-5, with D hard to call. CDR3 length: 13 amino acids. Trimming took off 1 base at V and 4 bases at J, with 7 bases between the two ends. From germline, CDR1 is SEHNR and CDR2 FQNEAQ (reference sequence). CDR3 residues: CASSLGRLETQYF. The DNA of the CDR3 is TGTGCCAGCAGCTTAGGGCGTTTAGAGACCCAGTACTTC.

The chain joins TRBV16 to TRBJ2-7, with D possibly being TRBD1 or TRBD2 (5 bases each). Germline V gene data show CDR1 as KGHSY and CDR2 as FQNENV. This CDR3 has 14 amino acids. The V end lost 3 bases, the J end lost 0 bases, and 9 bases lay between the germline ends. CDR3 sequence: CASSHGTASYEQYF. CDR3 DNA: TGTGCCAGCAGCCACGGGACGGCCTCCTACGAGCAGTACTTC.

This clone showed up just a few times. CDR3 loop: CASSRGLPNTEAFF. The CDR3 DNA sequence: TGTGCCAGCAGCAGGGGACTGCCGAACACTGAAGCTTTCTTT. The V gene is TRBV6-5, the J gene TRBJ1-1; D perhaps matches TRBD1 (6 bases). CDR1 is MNHEY, CDR2 SVGAGI, per germline. There are 14 residues in the CDR3. V lost 6 bases and J 1 base, leaving 12 bases between the germline ends.

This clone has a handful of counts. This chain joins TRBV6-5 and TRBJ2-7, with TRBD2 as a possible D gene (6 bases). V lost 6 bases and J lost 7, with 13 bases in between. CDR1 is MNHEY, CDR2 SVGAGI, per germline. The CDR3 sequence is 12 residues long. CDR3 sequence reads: CASRSPGVEQYF. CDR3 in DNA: TGTGCCAGCAGATCCCCGGGGGTGGAGCAGTACTTC.

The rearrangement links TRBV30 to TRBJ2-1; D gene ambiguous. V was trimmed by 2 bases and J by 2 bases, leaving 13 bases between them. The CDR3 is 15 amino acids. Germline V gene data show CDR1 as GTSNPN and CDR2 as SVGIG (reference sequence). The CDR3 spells CAWSTDSLPYNEQFF. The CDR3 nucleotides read TGTGCCTGGAGTACAGACTCCCTACCCTACAATGAGCAGTTCTTC.

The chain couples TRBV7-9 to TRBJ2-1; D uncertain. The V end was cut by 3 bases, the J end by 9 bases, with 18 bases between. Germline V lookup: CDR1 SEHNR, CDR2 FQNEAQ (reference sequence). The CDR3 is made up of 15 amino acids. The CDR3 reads CASSFGSRLLSEQFF. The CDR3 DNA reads TGTGCCAGCAGCTTTGGGTCTCGTCTCTTGAGTGAGCAGTTCTTC.

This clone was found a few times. Here the CDR3 DNA reads TGCGCCAGCAGGGAAAGACAGGATAATTCACCCCTCCACTTT. As protein: CASRERQDNSPLHF. V and J are TRBV10-1 and TRBJ1-6; perhaps TRBD1 as D (6 bases). V dropped 6 bases and J dropped 5 bases, with 11 bases sitting between them. The germline V gene encodes CDR1 WNHNN and CDR2 SYGVQD (reference sequence). The CDR3 runs to 14 residues.

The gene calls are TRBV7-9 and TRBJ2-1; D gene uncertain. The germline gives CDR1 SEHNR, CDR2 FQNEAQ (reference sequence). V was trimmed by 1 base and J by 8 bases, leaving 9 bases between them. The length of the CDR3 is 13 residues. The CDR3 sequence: CASSLVLGYEQFF. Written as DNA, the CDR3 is TGTGCCAGCAGCTTAGTTCTCGGCTATGAGCAGTTCTTC.

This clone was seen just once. The CDR3 loop reads CASSVVETSDYNEQFF. Here the CDR3 DNA reads TGTGCCAGCAGTGTAGTAGAGACTAGCGATTACAATGAGCAGTTCTTC. The chain links TRBV6-1 to TRBJ2-1; 8 bases map to TRBD2. Per germline, CDR1 MNHNS and CDR2 SASEGT. The CDR3 extends over 16 amino acids. The V gene end was trimmed by 4 bases and the J gene end by 4 bases; junction bases not matched to a gene: 9.

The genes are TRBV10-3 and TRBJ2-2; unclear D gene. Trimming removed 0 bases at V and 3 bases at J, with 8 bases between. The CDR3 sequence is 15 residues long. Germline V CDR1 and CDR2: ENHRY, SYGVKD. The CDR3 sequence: CAISESGSYTGELFF. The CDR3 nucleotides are TGTGCCATCAGTGAGTCTGGCAGCTACACCGGGGAGCTGTTTTTT.